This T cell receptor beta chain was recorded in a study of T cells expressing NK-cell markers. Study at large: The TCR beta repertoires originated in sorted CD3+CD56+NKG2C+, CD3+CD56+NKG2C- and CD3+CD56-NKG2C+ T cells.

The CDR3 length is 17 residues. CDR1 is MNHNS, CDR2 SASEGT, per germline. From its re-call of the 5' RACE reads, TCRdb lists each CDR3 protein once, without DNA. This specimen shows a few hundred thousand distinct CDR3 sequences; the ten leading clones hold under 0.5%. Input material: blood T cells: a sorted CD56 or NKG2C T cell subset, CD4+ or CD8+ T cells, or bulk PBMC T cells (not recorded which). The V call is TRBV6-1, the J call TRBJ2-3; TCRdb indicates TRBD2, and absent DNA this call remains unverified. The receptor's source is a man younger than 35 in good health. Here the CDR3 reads CASSKGLAGGTTDTQYF.